This paragraph reports one T cell receptor beta chain. The sample is drawn from a study of blood T cell repertoires in COVID-19. V lost 3 bases, J lost 8 bases, and 13 bases stayed unmatched. CDR3 length: 17 amino acids. Germline V lookup: CDR1 KGHSH, CDR2 LQKENI. The repertoire was sequenced with immunoSEQ multiplex PCR; TCRdb's copy has only in-frame clones and lacks some. The sample has approximately 75,000 clones, roughly 80% seen once. This receptor was taken from a woman of 80 years or more with acute or convalescent COVID-19. Material for sequencing was peripheral blood. The chain uses TRBV18 and TRBJ1-6; TRBD1 matches at 7 bases. The CDR3 bases are TGTGCCAGCTCACCCCTGGAGAGCAGGGGGACTGATTCACCCCTCCACTTT. Translation: CASSPLESRGTDSPLHF.